The source of this T cell receptor beta chain is a study of monozygotic twins with inflammatory bowel disease. Study observations and caveats: Backing was not found for a single strong signal or clonotype associated with IBD.

Each donor gave around 2.5 ml of peripheral blood. Researchers ran eight separate cDNA reactions for each sample. UMIs were attached via template switching, each with a 6-nucleotide sample barcode. TCRdb reworked the 5' RACE reads into one entry per CDR3 protein, no DNA. The repertoire table contains a few hundred thousand distinct CDR3 sequences. With regard to this clonotype: Its antigen is as yet unknown.

The germline gives CDR1 LGHNA, CDR2 YNFKEQ. There are 11 residues in the CDR3. The sample comprised blood. The receptor was derived from a human donor with ulcerative colitis or Crohn's disease, or a healthy co-twin of an affected twin (not recorded which). This sequence joins TRBV4-2 and TRBJ2-1. The CDR3 here is CASSHVSEQFF.